This T cell receptor (beta chain) was sequenced for a study of CD8+ T cells in alopecia areata. Study observations and caveats: Scalp sequencing captures resident alphabeta T cells of normal skin too. Especially in alopecia totalis/universalis, lesional scalp showed greater clonality than normal scalp did.

Germline assignment: CDR1 ENHRY and CDR2 SYGVKD. The CDR3 is made up of 14 amino acids. V was pared by 3 bases and J by 4 bases, with 10 bases between. Obtained from alopecia areata patients were lesional scalp punch biopsies along with peripheral blood. Isolation of CD4+ and CD8+ T cells from PBMCs was achieved by sorting. The authors extracted RNA and reverse transcribed it into cDNA as the sequencing template. The protocol was immunoSEQ multiplex PCR, while the TCRdb copy is restricted to in-frame clones and leaves out a portion. The sample records some 130,000 clones, about 60% being singletons. Regarding this clone: What it binds is unknown.

The sample here was CD4+ T cells sorted from blood, taken at week 0. V gene TRBV10-3 combines with J gene TRBJ2-1; D might be TRBD2 (5 bases). The source is a human donor with alopecia areata. CDR3 sequence (DNA): TGTGCCATCAGTGAAGGACTCGTTTACAATGAGCAGTTCTTC. It is translated as CAISEGLVYNEQFF.